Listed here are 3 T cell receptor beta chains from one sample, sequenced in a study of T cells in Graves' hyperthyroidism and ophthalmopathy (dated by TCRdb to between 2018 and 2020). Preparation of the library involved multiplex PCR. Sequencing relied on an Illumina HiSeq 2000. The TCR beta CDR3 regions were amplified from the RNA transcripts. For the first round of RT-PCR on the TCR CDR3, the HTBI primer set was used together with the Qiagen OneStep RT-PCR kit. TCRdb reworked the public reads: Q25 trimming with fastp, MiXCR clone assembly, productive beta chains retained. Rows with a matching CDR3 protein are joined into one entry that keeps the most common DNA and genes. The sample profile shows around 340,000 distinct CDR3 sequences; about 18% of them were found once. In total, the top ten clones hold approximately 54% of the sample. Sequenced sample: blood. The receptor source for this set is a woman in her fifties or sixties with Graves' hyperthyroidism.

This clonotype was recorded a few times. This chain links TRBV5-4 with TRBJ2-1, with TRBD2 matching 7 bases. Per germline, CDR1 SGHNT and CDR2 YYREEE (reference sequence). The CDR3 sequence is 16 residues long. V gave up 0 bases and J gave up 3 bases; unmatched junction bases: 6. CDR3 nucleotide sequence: TGTGCCAGCAGCTTGGTAGCTAGCGGACTCTACAATGAGCAGTTCTTC. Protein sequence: CASSLVASGLYNEQFF.

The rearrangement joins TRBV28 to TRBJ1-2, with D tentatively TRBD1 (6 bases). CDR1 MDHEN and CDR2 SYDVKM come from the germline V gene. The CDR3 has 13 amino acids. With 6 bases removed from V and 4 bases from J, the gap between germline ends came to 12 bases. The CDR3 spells CASSSGQLYGYTF. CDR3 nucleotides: TGTGCCAGCAGCTCAGGACAGCTCTATGGCTACACCTTC.

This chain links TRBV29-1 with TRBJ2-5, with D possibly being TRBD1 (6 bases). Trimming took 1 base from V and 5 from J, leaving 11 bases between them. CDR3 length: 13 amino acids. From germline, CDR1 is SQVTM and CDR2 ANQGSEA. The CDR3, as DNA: TGCAGCGTTGAAGTTTCAGGGGCGGAGACCCAGTACTTC. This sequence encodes CSVEVSGAETQYF.